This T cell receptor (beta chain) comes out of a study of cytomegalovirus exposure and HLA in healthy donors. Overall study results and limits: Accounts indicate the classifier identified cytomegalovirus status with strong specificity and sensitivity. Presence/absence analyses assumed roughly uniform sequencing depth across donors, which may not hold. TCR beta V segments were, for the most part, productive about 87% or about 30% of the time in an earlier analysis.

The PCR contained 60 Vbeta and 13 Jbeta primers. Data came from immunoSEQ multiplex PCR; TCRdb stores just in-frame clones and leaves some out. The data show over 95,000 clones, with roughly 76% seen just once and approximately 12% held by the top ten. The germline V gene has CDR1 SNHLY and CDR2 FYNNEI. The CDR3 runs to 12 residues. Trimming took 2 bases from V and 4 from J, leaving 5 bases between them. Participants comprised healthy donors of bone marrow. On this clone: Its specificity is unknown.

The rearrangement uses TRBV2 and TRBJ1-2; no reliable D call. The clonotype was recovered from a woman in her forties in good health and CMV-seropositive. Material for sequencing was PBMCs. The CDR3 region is CASSELLYGYTF. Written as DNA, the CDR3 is TGTGCCAGCAGTGAACTACTCTATGGCTACACCTTC.